Each of the 13 T cell receptor beta chains below was sequenced from the same sample in a study of CD8 T cells in ankylosing spondylitis. Study-wide results and limits: Blood of patients with ankylosing spondylitis appeared to be characterized by a TCR beta motif of roughly eight highly homologous variants.

Their recognized antigens are unknown. TCRdb re-called the 5' RACE reads with MiXCR, one entry per CDR3 protein. The sample includes approximately 540,000 distinct CDR3 sequences, over 9.5% of them seen just once. The sample taken for sequencing was blood, either unsorted or a sorted T cell fraction (not recorded which). These receptors all stem from a male donor with ankylosing spondylitis.

V and J are TRBV18 and TRBJ2-6; 8 nucleotides line up with TRBD1. This CDR3 region has 17 residues. Germline lookup yields CDR1 KGHSH and CDR2 LQKENI. Trimming at V came to 4 bases and at J to 0 bases, leaving 5 bases not matched to a gene. The CDR3 DNA sequence: TGTGCCAGCTCACAGCCGGGACAGGACTCTGGGGCCAACGTCCTGACTTTC. It encodes CASSQPGQDSGANVLTF.

The gene calls are TRBV7-2 and TRBJ2-5, with a possible D match to TRBD2 (6 bases). The CDR3 sequence is 19 residues long. Trimming left V 0 bases short and J 1 base short, with 21 bases between. Germline loops: CDR1 SGHTA, CDR2 FQGNSA. CDR3 amino acids: CASSLAGGVGYSSQETQYF. In DNA form, the CDR3 reads TGTGCCAGCAGCTTAGCGGGAGGAGTCGGGTATAGCAGCCAAGAGACCCAGTACTTC.

The J gene is TRBJ2-5, the V gene TRBV9; possible D gene TRBD1, 6 bases. The ends were cut back, 6 bases at V and 2 bases at J, with 14 bases in the middle. Germline loops: CDR1 SGDLS, CDR2 YYNGEE. The CDR3 covers 14 residues. CDR3 DNA sequence: TGTGCCAGCACCCTGTCAGGGGAGCAAGAGACCCAGTACTTC. Translation gives CASTLSGEQETQYF.

This clonotype was picked up many times. This sequence joins TRBV20-1 and TRBJ2-3; D is uncertain. Germline V gene data show CDR1 as DFQATT and CDR2 as SNEGSKA (reference sequence). This CDR3 contains 16 residues. V lost 6 bases and J 5 bases, leaving 24 bases between the germline ends. CDR3 sequence: CSAPPVTIGPGDTQYF. The CDR3 nucleotides are TGCAGTGCCCCTCCCGTGACAATCGGGCCAGGAGATACGCAGTATTTT.

V and J are TRBV6-1 and TRBJ2-5, with D possibly TRBD1 on 6 matching bases. The CDR3 runs 13 residues. Germline V gene data show CDR1 as MNHNS and CDR2 as SASEGT. The V end lost 7 bases, the J end lost 3 bases, and 12 bases lay between the germline ends. CDR3 region: CASTAPGEETQYF. The CDR3 coding sequence is TGTGCCAGCACCGCGCCAGGGGAAGAGACCCAGTACTTC.

This clonotype was counted only a few times. The chain has TRBV7-9 and TRBJ2-7, with D possibly being TRBD1 or TRBD2 (6 bases each). V was clipped by 5 bases and J by 0 bases, with 17 bases between them. The CDR3 length is 16 residues. The germline CDR1 and CDR2 sequences are SEHNR and FQNEAQ (reference sequence). Here the CDR3 reads CASSKVWGASSYEQYV. The CDR3 coding sequence is TGTGCCAGCAGCAAGGTCTGGGGGGCCAGCTCCTACGAGCAGTACGTC.

The table lists this clonotype with many counts. The chain combines TRBV2 with TRBJ2-3, with 10 positions matching TRBD1. From germline, CDR1 is SNHLY and CDR2 FYNNEI. This CDR3 is built from 13 residues. Germline trimming cut 7 bases from V and 5 bases from J; bases unmatched to any gene: 3. The CDR3 loop is CASNRDRGDTQYF. The DNA for the CDR3 is TGTGCCAGCAATCGGGACAGGGGAGATACGCAGTATTTT.

This chain joins TRBV5-6 and TRBJ2-3, with TRBD2 identical over 11 bases. Germline CDR1 reads SGHDT; CDR2 reads YYEEEE. V lost 6 bases, J lost 5 bases, and 11 bases stayed unmatched. CDR3 length equals 16 residues. CDR3 region: CASTPLAGGGIDTQYF. The CDR3 region has the DNA TGTGCCAGCACCCCCCTAGCGGGAGGTGGGATAGATACGCAGTATTTT.

In its sample, this clonotype was seen a few times. This chain links TRBV29-1 with TRBJ2-7; a possible D gene is TRBD1 (5 bases). Deletions cut 6 bases from V and 1 base from J, with 16 bases between. This CDR3 has 14 residues. Germline CDR1 reads SQVTM; CDR2 reads ANQGSEA. CDR3 region: CSVEDTLTSYEQYF. Here the CDR3 DNA reads TGCAGCGTCGAGGACACCCTTACTTCCTACGAGCAGTACTTC.

This rearrangement joins TRBV19 to TRBJ1-5; D call uncertain. Trimming stripped 2 bases from V and 4 bases from J, with 6 bases between. Germline CDR1 is LNHDA and CDR2 is SQIVND (reference sequence). This CDR3 comprises 13 residues. The CDR3 sequence: CASSIRQNQPQHF. CDR3 DNA sequence: TGTGCCAGTAGTATACGCCAGAATCAGCCCCAGCATTTT. The full variable domain, with the rest looked up from reference TRBV19 and TRBJ1-5, is DGGITQSPKYLFRKEGQNVTLSCEQNLNHDAMYWYRQDPGQGLRLIYYSQIVNDFQKGDIAEGYSVSREKKESFPLTVTSAQKNPTAFYLCASSIRQNQPQHFGDGTRLSIL.

The V gene is TRBV5-1, the J gene TRBJ1-2, with 7 nucleotides matching TRBD1. Losses at the gene ends were 4 bases for V and 8 bases for J; bases not matched to a gene: 17. In germline, CDR1 is SGHRS, CDR2 YFSETQ. This CDR3 is 16 amino acids long. The CDR3 sequence: CASSPSDPQGITGYTF. CDR3 nucleotide sequence: TGCGCCAGCAGCCCATCTGACCCACAGGGGATTACAGGCTACACCTTC.

In this sample, this clonotype turned up many times. Its ends do not fully match the called genes, so a read error is possible. The gene calls are TRBV18 and TRBJ2-7; possibly TRBD1 or TRBD2 for D (6 bases each). Germline V gene lookup returns CDR1 KGHSH and CDR2 LQKENI. CDR3 length: 15 amino acids. CDR3 in DNA: TGTGCCAGCTCAGGGGGCGGGGACGACCCCTACGCGCAGTACTTC. Amino acids: CASSGGGDDPYAQYF.

The chain couples TRBV25-1 to TRBJ2-2, with 12 bases fitting TRBD2. The germline V gene has CDR1 MGHDK and CDR2 SYGVNS. The CDR3 has 15 residues. The V segment lost 8 bases and the J segment 0 bases; nucleotides outside the gene matches: 1. The CDR3 is CASSSGRANTGELFF. The CDR3 DNA reads TGTGCCAGCTCTAGCGGGAGGGCGAACACCGGGGAGCTGTTTTTT.